The present T cell receptor beta chain was sequenced within a study of T cells after yellow fever vaccination. Study-level points and caveats: Reappearance after the booster was seen for most primary-vaccination clones, at approximately 97% CD4 and 70% to 90% CD8. Weaker in magnitude, the secondary response showed a faster peak on day 5 versus 15.

This clonotype was counted only a few times. Its matching antigen is unknown. TCRdb redid the calling of the 5' RACE reads with MiXCR, one entry per CDR3 protein. Among under 700,000 distinct CDR3 sequences listed, about a sixth were seen once. The sequence was collected from a young man who received the YFV17D yellow fever vaccine. Sequencing used PBMCs, obtained about 5 days after the first yellow fever vaccination.

The CDR3 DNA reads TGTGCCAGCAGTTACCCTCGGGGGGGCGGGGAGCTGTTTTTT. As protein: CASSYPRGGGELFF. The chain has TRBV6-5 and TRBJ2-2; 8 nucleotides align to TRBD2. Germline CDR1 reads MNHEY; CDR2 reads SVGAGI. This CDR3 region has 14 residues. Trimming removed 2 bases from V and 7 bases from J; junction bases left unmatched: 3.